This T cell receptor (beta chain) was captured in a study of T cells after yellow fever vaccination. TCRdb ran MiXCR on the 5' RACE reads and lists one entry per CDR3 protein. The sample includes around 600,000 distinct CDR3 sequences, around 12% of them seen just once. Trimming cost V 4 bases and J 3 bases, with 10 bases left between them. Germline lookup yields CDR1 MNHEY and CDR2 SMNVEV (reference sequence). There are 13 residues in the CDR3. The sequencing here drew on PBMCs, taken on the day of the yellow fever booster vaccination. The chain employs TRBV27 and TRBJ2-7, with D unresolved. The source of this sequence is a man under 40 who received the YFV17D yellow fever vaccine. The CDR3 here is CASSSLAFYEQYF. The CDR3, as DNA: TGTGCCAGCAGTTCCCTGGCCTTCTACGAGCAGTACTTC.